This is a list of T cell receptor beta chains from one sample in a study of OX40 agonist ivuxolimab in advanced cancers. The data were produced by immunoSEQ multiplex PCR, yet TCRdb's version contains in-frame clones alone and is incomplete. The sample lists about 53,000 clones; roughly 83% were seen once. The material sequenced was CD4+ or CD8+ T cells sorted from blood, taken in a trial of the OX40 agonist ivuxolimab. Source of these receptors: an adult with an advanced solid tumor such as melanoma, head and neck, liver or kidney cancer. CDR3s include the opening cysteine and the closing phenylalanine or tryptophan. A D gene is named only where the DNA matches it firmly. Size is omitted from some rows. Given values are once, few, many or a class for expanded clones.

j_call: TRBJ1-5; clone_size: -; d_call: -; v_call: TRBV6-1; cdr3_nt: TGTGCCAGCAGCTACGGACGGATCTCTTGGCCCCAGCATTTT; cdr3_aa: CASSYGRISWPQHF
j_call: TRBJ2-2; clone_size: few; d_call: TRBD2; v_call: TRBV19; cdr3_nt: TGTGCCAGTAGGCAGACTAGCGGGAGCGCCGGGGAGCTGTTTTTT; cdr3_aa: CASRQTSGSAGELFF
j_call: TRBJ2-3; clone_size: -; d_call: -; v_call: TRBV21-1; cdr3_nt: TGTGCCAGCCCCGGGACAACAACAGATACGCAGTATTTT; cdr3_aa: CASPGTTTDTQYF
j_call: TRBJ2-1; clone_size: -; d_call: -; v_call: TRBV5-4; cdr3_nt: TGTGCCAGCAGCTCCATGGGAGTATGGGATGAGCAGTTCTTC; cdr3_aa: CASSSMGVWDEQFF
j_call: TRBJ2-6; clone_size: -; d_call: TRBD2; v_call: TRBV5-4; cdr3_nt: TGTGCCAGCAGCTTGGGCCTAGCGGGAGTTAATGGGGCCAACGTCCTGACTTTC; cdr3_aa: CASSLGLAGVNGANVLTF
j_call: TRBJ2-5; clone_size: -; d_call: TRBD2; v_call: TRBV7-6; cdr3_nt: TGTGCCAGCAGCCTCGGGACTAGCTCTGAAGAGACCCAGTACTTC; cdr3_aa: CASSLGTSSEETQYF
j_call: TRBJ2-7; clone_size: few; d_call: -; v_call: TRBV12-5; cdr3_nt: TGTGCTAGTGGCCACGGGAGCGATTACTACGAGCAGTACTTC; cdr3_aa: CASGHGSDYYEQYF
j_call: TRBJ1-2; clone_size: -; d_call: TRBD1; v_call: TRBV11-3; cdr3_nt: TGTGCCAGCAGCCCCCTGGGAGTCAGGGGGTTTGGCTACACCTTC; cdr3_aa: CASSPLGVRGFGYTF
j_call: TRBJ2-2; clone_size: -; d_call: -; v_call: TRBV2; cdr3_nt: TGTGCCATCACAACTCAAGTGGGAGTGGCCGGGGAGCTGTTTTTT; cdr3_aa: CAITTQVGVAGELFF
j_call: TRBJ2-7; clone_size: -; d_call: -; v_call: TRBV21-1; cdr3_nt: TGTGCCAGCAGCAAAGAAGACTTCGGCTACGAGCAGTACTTC; cdr3_aa: CASSKEDFGYEQYF
j_call: TRBJ2-3; clone_size: -; d_call: -; v_call: TRBV11-2; cdr3_nt: TGTGCCAGCAGCTTAGGTGGCAGACGAACAGATACGCAGTATTTT; cdr3_aa: CASSLGGRRTDTQYF
j_call: TRBJ2-2; clone_size: few; d_call: -; v_call: TRBV27; cdr3_nt: TGTGCCAGCAGTCGACCCGAAGTGAACACCGGGGAGCTGTTTTTT; cdr3_aa: CASSRPEVNTGELFF
j_call: TRBJ2-5; clone_size: few; d_call: TRBD2; v_call: TRBV15; cdr3_nt: TGTGCCACCTCCCATGGAACCGGGACTAGCGACGCTGAGACCCAGTACTTC; cdr3_aa: CATSHGTGTSDAETQYF
j_call: TRBJ2-7; clone_size: -; d_call: -; v_call: TRBV28; cdr3_nt: TGTGCCAGCTCGGTTCGTTCCTACGAGCAGTACTTC; cdr3_aa: CASSVRSYEQYF
j_call: TRBJ2-3; clone_size: -; d_call: -; v_call: TRBV10-1; cdr3_nt: TGCGCCAGCAGTGAAAGCACAGATACGCAGTATTTT; cdr3_aa: CASSESTDTQYF
j_call: TRBJ2-3; clone_size: once; d_call: -; v_call: TRBV7-2; cdr3_nt: TGTGCCAGCAGCTTAGTACCTAGTATGAGCACAGATACGCAGTATTTT; cdr3_aa: CASSLVPSMSTDTQYF
j_call: TRBJ2-1; clone_size: -; d_call: -; v_call: TRBV15; cdr3_nt: TGTGCCACCAGCAGAGATAGGCAACACAATGAGCAGTTCTTC; cdr3_aa: CATSRDRQHNEQFF
j_call: TRBJ2-2; clone_size: -; d_call: TRBD1; v_call: TRBV6-5; cdr3_nt: TGTGCCAGCAGTTCGAATGTAGGGACAGGGTTCGGGGAGCTGTTTTTT; cdr3_aa: CASSSNVGTGFGELFF
j_call: TRBJ1-5; clone_size: -; d_call: -; v_call: TRBV6-6; cdr3_nt: TGTGCCAGCTCGGGGGGTAACGGTCAGCCCCAGCATTTT; cdr3_aa: CASSGGNGQPQHF
j_call: TRBJ2-7; clone_size: -; d_call: -; v_call: TRBV5-6; cdr3_nt: TGTGCCAGCAGCTCTAGCTCCTACGAGCAGTACTTC; cdr3_aa: CASSSSSYEQYF
j_call: TRBJ1-6; clone_size: -; d_call: -; v_call: TRBV4-3; cdr3_nt: TGCGCCAGCAGCCAAGGGACACCGGGACATTCACCCCTCCACTTT; cdr3_aa: CASSQGTPGHSPLHF
j_call: TRBJ2-1; clone_size: -; d_call: TRBD1; v_call: TRBV5-1; cdr3_nt: TGCGCCAGCAGCTTCCTACAGGGGCCAGATAATGAGCAGTTCTTC; cdr3_aa: CASSFLQGPDNEQFF